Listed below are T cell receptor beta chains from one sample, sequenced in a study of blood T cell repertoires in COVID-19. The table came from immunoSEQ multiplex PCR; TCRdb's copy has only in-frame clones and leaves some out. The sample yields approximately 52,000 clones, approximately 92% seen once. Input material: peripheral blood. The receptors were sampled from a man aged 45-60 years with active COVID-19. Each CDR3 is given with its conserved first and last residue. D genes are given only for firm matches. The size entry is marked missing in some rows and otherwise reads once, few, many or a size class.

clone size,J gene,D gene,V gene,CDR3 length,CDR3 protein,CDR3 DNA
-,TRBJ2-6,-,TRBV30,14,CAWSGGSGANVLTF,TGTGCCTGGAGTGGAGGGTCCGGGGCCAACGTCCTGACTTTC
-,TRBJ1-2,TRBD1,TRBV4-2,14,CASSQDDRDYGYTF,TGTGCCAGCAGCCAAGATGACAGGGACTATGGCTACACCTTC
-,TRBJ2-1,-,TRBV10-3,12,CAISGGQKKQFF,TGTGCCATCAGTGGTGGACAGAAGAAGCAGTTCTTC
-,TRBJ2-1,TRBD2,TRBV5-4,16,CASSPGGGRSYNEQFF,TGTGCCAGCAGCCCCGGGGGCGGGAGGAGTTACAATGAGCAGTTCTTC
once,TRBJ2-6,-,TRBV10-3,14,CAIRRESGANVLTF,TGTGCCATCAGGCGAGAGTCTGGGGCCAACGTCCTGACTTTC
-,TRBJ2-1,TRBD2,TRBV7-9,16,CASSLSGGNSYNEQFF,TGTGCCAGCAGCTTAAGCGGGGGGAACTCCTACAATGAGCAGTTCTTC
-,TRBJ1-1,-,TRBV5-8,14,CASSSGPSNTEAFF,TGTGCCAGCAGCTCAGGTCCGTCGAACACTGAAGCTTTCTTT
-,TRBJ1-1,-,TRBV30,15,CAWVWGGGKNTEAFF,TGTGCCTGGGTCTGGGGGGGCGGGAAGAACACTGAAGCTTTCTTT
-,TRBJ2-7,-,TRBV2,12,CASNGRTYEQYF,TGTGCCAGCAATGGCAGGACCTACGAGCAGTACTTC
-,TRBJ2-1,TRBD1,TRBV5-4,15,CASSLGGESYNEQFF,TGTGCCAGCAGCTTAGGGGGCGAATCCTACAATGAGCAGTTCTTC
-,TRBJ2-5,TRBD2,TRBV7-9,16,CASSNSPVPGGETQYF,TGTGCCAGCAGCAATAGCCCGGTCCCGGGGGGAGAGACCCAGTACTTC
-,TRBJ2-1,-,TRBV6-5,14,CASIAGLPYNEQFF,TGTGCCAGCATCGCGGGACTCCCCTACAATGAGCAGTTCTTC
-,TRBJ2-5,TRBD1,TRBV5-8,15,CASSPGDRVQETQYF,TGTGCCAGCAGCCCAGGCGACAGGGTCCAAGAGACCCAGTACTTC